This TCR beta chain was obtained from a study of T cell changes during pregnancy in multiple sclerosis (dated by TCRdb to 2018 to 2020). Background for the entire study: Changes in the T cell repertoire over the course of pregnancy were examined in this study in women with multiple sclerosis.

The CDR3 measures 15 amino acids from cysteine to phenylalanine. Only the CDR3 part of the read is kept: 45 bases, read in frame from the first base. CDR1 and CDR2, per the germline V gene (reference sequence), are LNHDA and SQIVND. V sheds 3 bases and J sheds 0 bases, leaving 8 bases between their ends. Library preparation employed the immunoSEQ multiplex PCR assay. What TCRdb holds here is the immuneACCESS table cut down to in-frame rearrangements. Part of the clones is not present; checked against another copy, under half of the missing clones reflect an unresolved V gene, and the others are unexplained. Here the sample has about 68,000 clones; 91% occur a single time. The top ten hold 0.65% to 0.9% of the sample. With respect to this clone: Its specific antigen is unknown. Per-base quality was not reported, and no clone a single base away is much larger than it.

The chain is encoded by TRBV19 joined to TRBJ2-2; TRBD2 is perhaps the D gene, given 5 matching bases. This TCR came from a female donor with multiple sclerosis, enrolled in a pregnancy study. The sample here was peripheral blood, taken in the second trimester of pregnancy. Here the CDR3 is given as CASSIRGTNTGELFF. The DNA sequence reads TGTGCCAGTAGTATTCGGGGAACGAACACCGGGGAGCTGTTTTTT. With the rest looked up from the reference TRBV19 and TRBJ2-2 genes rather than sequenced, the full variable domain is DGGITQSPKYLFRKEGQNVTLSCEQNLNHDAMYWYRQDPGQGLRLIYYSQIVNDFQKGDIAEGYSVSREKKESFPLTVTSAQKNPTAFYLCASSIRGTNTGELFFGEGSRLTVL.